These 26 T cell receptor beta chains were all obtained from the same sample, sequenced in a study of cytomegalovirus exposure and HLA in healthy donors. The PCR ran on 60 Vbeta and 13 Jbeta primers. The table came from immunoSEQ multiplex PCR; TCRdb's copy has only in-frame clones and leaves some out. The top ten hold around 5.8% of the sample, which has around 110,000 clones, about 70% seen once. The source material was PBMCs. These receptors all stem from a woman aged 50 to 60 in good health and CMV-seropositive.

For this clone: The junction and the germline gene differ at one end; a read error may be behind it. This sequence joins TRBV7-9 and TRBJ2-1; D might be TRBD1 (6 bases). The CDR3 is made up of 14 amino acids. Germline V gene data show CDR1 as SEHNR and CDR2 as FQNEAQ (reference sequence). For the CDR3, the DNA is TGTTCCAGCAGCCCCAGGGGACACCTCAATGAGCAGTTCTTC. Translating gives CSSSPRGHLNEQFF. The whole variable domain, filled in from reference TRBV7-9 and TRBJ2-1, reads DTGVSQNPRHKITKRGQNVTFRCDPISEHNRLYWYRQTLGQGPEFLTYFQNEAQLEKSRLLSDRFSAERPKGSFSTLEIQRTEQGDSAMYLCSSSPRGHLNEQFFGPGTRLTVL.

The chain joins TRBV5-1 to TRBJ1-2; 7 bases line up with TRBD1. The CDR3 extends over 14 amino acids. Germline CDR1 is SGHRS and CDR2 is YFSETQ. V was pared by 2 bases and J by 2 bases, with 3 bases of the junction left unmatched. CDR3 nucleotides: TGCGCCAGCAGCTTCGGGACAGCAAACTATGGCTACACCTTC. This translates into CASSFGTANYGYTF.

This chain links TRBV25-1 with TRBJ1-2; D might be TRBD1 (6 bases). This CDR3 has 16 amino acids. Looked up from germline, CDR1 is MGHDK and CDR2 is SYGVNS. Between the trimmed V and J ends, which lost 4 bases and 2 bases, there was a span of 17 bases. CDR3 sequence (DNA): TGTGCCAGCAGTGGACGGTCGGACAGAGGGAACTATGGCTACACCTTC. Protein sequence: CASSGRSDRGNYGYTF.

The J gene is TRBJ2-7, the V gene TRBV5-1, with 8 bases that match TRBD1. Germline V gene sequence: CDR1 SGHRS, CDR2 YFSETQ. V was pared by 4 bases and J by 4 bases, with 7 bases of the junction left unmatched. The CDR3 spans 14 residues. CDR3 coding DNA: TGCGCCAGCAGCGCGGGACAGGCGACTTACGAGCAGTACTTC. Residues: CASSAGQATYEQYF.

This clone came up a few times. This chain uses TRBV28 with TRBJ1-5; D gene ambiguous. This CDR3 has 15 residues. In germline, CDR1 is MDHEN, CDR2 SYDVKM. V was shortened by 3 bases and J by 2 bases, with 11 bases between the two germline ends. DNA for the CDR3: TGTGCCAGCAGTTTCTCTATTACGGGCAATCAGCCCCAGCATTTT. It yields the protein CASSFSITGNQPQHF.

The sample holds a few counts of this clone. This chain links TRBV9 with TRBJ1-2; 12 nucleotides agree with TRBD1. Germline CDR1 is SGDLS and CDR2 is YYNGEE. The CDR3 is made up of 17 amino acids. J gave up 4 bases and V 4 bases, and 11 bases lay outside the gene matches. CDR3: CASSLSTGTGGTYGYTF. CDR3 bases: TGTGCCAGCAGCTTATCCACCGGGACAGGGGGCACCTATGGCTACACCTTC. The whole variable domain, remainder taken from reference TRBV9 and TRBJ1-2, is DSGVTQTPKHLITATGQRVTLRCSPRSGDLSVYWYQQSLDQGLQFLIQYYNGEERAKGNILERFSAQQFPDLHSELNLSSLELGDSALYFCASSLSTGTGGTYGYTFGSGTRLTVV.

This clone appeared once. This chain uses TRBV5-1 with TRBJ1-1; TRBD1 aligns across 8 bases. Per germline, CDR1 SGHRS and CDR2 YFSETQ. The junction had 8 bases not matched to a gene; V was cut back by 4 bases and J by 3 bases. The CDR3 extends over 15 amino acids. In DNA, the CDR3 is TGCGCCAGCAGCCGTGGACAGGGTCGGGACACTGAAGCTTTCTTT. Its translation: CASSRGQGRDTEAFF.

This clone was seen only a few times. The chain links TRBV10-3 to TRBJ2-3, with 12 bases identical to TRBD2. Germline-derived CDR1 and CDR2 are ENHRY and SYGVKD. This CDR3 has 14 residues. After removal of 11 bases from V and 1 base from J, the junction contained 4 bases not matched to a gene. This CDR3 reads CASRTSGGTDTQYF. The CDR3 coding sequence is TGTGCCTCTAGGACTAGCGGGGGCACAGATACGCAGTATTTT.

As for this clone: This CDR3 is also generated by other DNA sequences in the sample. V usage is TRBV9 and J usage is TRBJ1-3; 8 positions agree with TRBD1. The junction had 8 bases not matched to a gene; V was cut back by 0 bases and J by 0 bases. Germline CDR1 SGDLS, CDR2 YYNGEE. The CDR3 extends over 18 amino acids. CDR3 residues: CASSVVPGGSNSGNTIYF. The DNA of the CDR3 is TGTGCCAGCAGCGTAGTCCCAGGGGGCTCAAACTCTGGAAACACCATATATTTT.

The V and J genes are TRBV6-1 and TRBJ1-1; 8 bases align to TRBD1. The CDR3 contains 14 residues. CDR1 and CDR2 from the germline V gene are MNHNS and SASEGT. Trimming cost V 2 bases and J 7 bases; bases outside gene matches: 6. The CDR3 DNA is TGTGCCAGCAGTGAATCATGGACAGGGTTTGAAGCTTTCTTT. It yields the protein CASSESWTGFEAFF.

The rearrangement links TRBV27 to TRBJ2-3, with a possible D match to TRBD2 (6 bases). Germline assignment: CDR1 MNHEY and CDR2 SMNVEV (reference sequence). This CDR3 region has 15 residues. Trimming shortened V by 1 base and J by 0 bases, and 8 bases separated the two germline ends. The CDR3 spells CASSLWAGSTDTQYF. CDR3 sequence (DNA): TGTGCCAGCAGTTTATGGGCGGGGAGCACAGATACGCAGTATTTT.

The V and J genes are TRBV15 and TRBJ1-6; maybe TRBD1 (5 bases). The CDR3 contains 19 residues. The germline V gene has CDR1 LNHNV and CDR2 YYDKDF (reference sequence). Trimming took 0 bases from V and 7 from J, leaving 22 bases between them. The CDR3 region is CATSRDPVRPLGGNSPLHF. CDR3 in DNA: TGTGCCACCAGCAGAGATCCAGTTAGGCCTCTCGGGGGGAATTCACCCCTCCACTTT.

CDR3 sequence (DNA): TGTGCCAGCACCGCAGCCGGGACAGGGATCACCGGGGAGCTGTTTTTT. Translating it yields CASTAAGTGITGELFF. The J gene is TRBJ2-2, the V gene TRBV2, with 9 bases lining up with TRBD1. The J segment lost 4 bases and the V segment lost 7 bases, leaving 10 bases of the junction unmatched. Germline V gene data show CDR1 as SNHLY and CDR2 as FYNNEI. The length of the CDR3 is 16 residues.

Here the CDR3 reads CASSQDGTGTTEAFF. The DNA of the CDR3 is TGCGCCAGCAGCCAAGATGGGACAGGCACCACTGAAGCTTTCTTT. This rearrangement joins TRBV4-3 to TRBJ1-1; 8 bases are a match to TRBD1. Germline V gene lookup returns CDR1 LGHNA and CDR2 YSLEER. The CDR3 spans 15 residues. Losses at the gene ends were 0 bases for V and 4 bases for J; bases not matched to a gene: 4.

This clone was observed a handful of times. The CDR3 spells CASSFFDRGTEAFF. The CDR3 nucleotides read TGTGCCAGCAGCTTTTTCGACAGGGGAACTGAAGCTTTCTTT. The rearrangement joins TRBV5-6 to TRBJ1-1; 8 nucleotides agree with TRBD1. The germline gives CDR1 SGHDT, CDR2 YYEEEE. The CDR3 has 14 residues. V was clipped by 2 bases and J by 5 bases; unmatched bases: 5.

The chain combines TRBV5-1 with TRBJ2-3; D might be TRBD2 (7 bases). The germline gives CDR1 SGHRS, CDR2 YFSETQ. V dropped 1 base and J dropped 5 bases, with 17 bases sitting between them. The CDR3 covers 16 residues. CDR3: CASSLNGGLGVDTQYF. Written as DNA, the CDR3 is TGCGCCAGCAGCTTGAACGGGGGGCTCGGGGTAGATACGCAGTATTTT.

The rearrangement links TRBV29-1 to TRBJ2-1, with D possibly matching TRBD1 (6 bases). CDR1 and CDR2 from the germline V gene are SQVTM and ANQGSEA. V gave up 4 bases and J gave up 6 bases, with 13 bases separating them. This CDR3 spans 13 amino acids. The DNA for the CDR3 is TGCAGCGTTGTACAGGGTGTTGGCAATGAGCAGTTCTTC. Amino acid sequence: CSVVQGVGNEQFF.

The chain employs TRBV5-1 and TRBJ1-4; TRBD1 aligns across 7 bases. The ends lost 2 bases at V and 8 bases at J; junction bases unmatched: 9. This CDR3 comprises 15 residues. Germline V lookup: CDR1 SGHRS, CDR2 YFSETQ. CDR3 protein: CASSFRQGVGEKLFF. The CDR3 nucleotides are TGCGCCAGCAGCTTCCGACAGGGTGTGGGGGAAAAACTGTTTTTT.

The chain joins TRBV7-2 to TRBJ2-3; TRBD2 agrees at 8 bases. This CDR3 is built from 16 residues. The trim removed 4 bases at V and 4 bases at J, leaving 10 bases unmatched. Per germline, CDR1 SGHTA and CDR2 FQGNSA. The CDR3 coding sequence is TGTGCCAGCAGCTCTTTTAGCGGGGTGAGAGCAGATACGCAGTATTTT. Protein sequence: CASSSFSGVRADTQYF.

This sequence joins TRBV2 and TRBJ2-5; a weak D match, TRBD1 (5 bases). Judging by the DNA end, TRBJ2-7 fits better; the J call may be wrong. Germline assignment: CDR1 SNHLY and CDR2 FYNNEI. The CDR3 has 14 residues. As DNA, the CDR3 is TGTGCCAGCAGTGAAAGTCTGGGGCCCTACGAGCAGTACTTC. It codes for CASSESLGPYEQYF.

This clone was picked up one time. V and J are TRBV27 and TRBJ2-3; 8 bases are shared with TRBD2. V dropped 2 bases and J dropped 3; count of bases not matched to a gene: 4. CDR1 is MNHEY, CDR2 SMNVEV, per germline (reference sequence). This CDR3 has 15 residues. This chain's CDR3 is CASSLDGGATDTQYF. As DNA, the CDR3 is TGTGCCAGCAGTTTAGACGGGGGGGCAACAGATACGCAGTATTTT.

V and J are TRBV4-3 and TRBJ2-7; a possible D gene is TRBD1 (5 bases). The CDR3 has 16 residues. Trimming left V 3 bases short and J 5 bases short, with 20 bases between. Germline assignment: CDR1 LGHNA and CDR2 YSLEER. The CDR3 sequence is CASSQETGFLMDEQYF. CDR3 coding DNA: TGCGCCAGCAGCCAGGAAACAGGCTTTTTGATGGACGAGCAGTACTTC.

The V gene is TRBV5-8, the J gene TRBJ1-6, with D uncertain. V gave up 4 bases and J gave up 8 bases, with 10 bases separating them. The CDR3 extends over 13 amino acids. Germline V gives CDR1 SGHTS, CDR2 YDEGEE. The CDR3 DNA sequence: TGTGCCAGCAGCGTCCTTCAGGATTCACCCCTCCACTTT. Its protein product is CASSVLQDSPLHF.

The genes are TRBV29-1 and TRBJ2-3; TRBD2 matches at 10 bases. Germline CDR1 reads SQVTM; CDR2 reads ANQGSEA. J gave up 5 bases and V 7 bases, and 9 bases lay outside the gene matches. This CDR3 contains 14 residues. The CDR3, as DNA: TGCAGCGCCCTGACTAGCGGGCTTATAGATACGCAGTATTTT. This gives the protein CSALTSGLIDTQYF.

The chain combines TRBV2 with TRBJ1-2; no definite D call. CDR3 length: 14 residues. Between the trimmed V and J ends, which lost 6 bases and 8 bases, there was a span of 19 bases. Germline-derived CDR1 and CDR2 are SNHLY and FYNNEI. CDR3: CASSKNGNHGGYTF. The CDR3 coding sequence is TGTGCCAGCAGCAAGAACGGGAATCACGGCGGCTACACCTTC.

The chain uses TRBV19 and TRBJ1-1; 7 bases are a match to TRBD1. V lost 7 bases and J lost 0; bases outside the gene matches: 8. CDR3 length equals 15 residues. CDR1 is LNHDA and CDR2 is SQIVND in the germline V gene (reference sequence). CDR3 coding DNA: TGTGCCAGTACCCCCGGAGACAGGGTGAACACTGAAGCTTTCTTT. Its translation is CASTPGDRVNTEAFF.